This passage covers 2 T cell receptor beta chains from one sample sequenced in a study of T cell repertoires in cytomegalovirus infection. MiXCR, applied by TCRdb to the reads, yields one record per CDR3 protein. The profile shows under 850,000 distinct CDR3 sequences, less than 40% of them singletons. Sequencing was done on a sample of PBMCs. These receptor sequences come from a human donor in good health (CMV status not recorded). Some clones in this sample may be carry-over from other donors' samples.

The rearrangement links TRBV20-1 to TRBJ2-1; 7 nucleotides align to TRBD1. CDR1 DFQATT and CDR2 SNEGSKA come from the germline V gene (reference sequence). V gave up 6 bases and J gave up 4 bases; unmatched junction bases: 6. This CDR3 is 13 amino acids long. The CDR3 loop reads CSAPETGYNEQFF. The CDR3 nucleotides are TGCAGTGCCCCCGAGACAGGGTACAATGAGCAGTTCTTC.

Remarks on this clonotype: Given the absence of the conserved phenylalanine or tryptophan at the CDR3 end, a read error is likely. The V call is TRBV12-3 or TRBV12-4, the J call TRBJ2-7; no firm D call. V was shortened by 5 bases and J by 0 bases, with 14 bases between the two germline ends. CDR3 length equals 15 residues. In DNA, the CDR3 is TGTGCCAGCAGTCTCCGGGCCCTAATCTCCTACGAGCAGTACTTA. It yields the protein CASSLRALISYEQYL.